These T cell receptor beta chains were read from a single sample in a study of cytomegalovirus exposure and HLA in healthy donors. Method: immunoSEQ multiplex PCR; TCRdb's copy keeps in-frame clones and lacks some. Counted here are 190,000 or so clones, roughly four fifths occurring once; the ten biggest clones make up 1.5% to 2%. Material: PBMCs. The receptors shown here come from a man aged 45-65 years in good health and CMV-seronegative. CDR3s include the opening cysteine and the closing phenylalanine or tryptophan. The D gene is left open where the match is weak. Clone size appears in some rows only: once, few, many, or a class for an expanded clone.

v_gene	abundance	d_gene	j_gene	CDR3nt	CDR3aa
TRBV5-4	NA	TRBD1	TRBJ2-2	TGTGCCAGCAGCCTGGACAGGGGACTGGCCGGGGAGCTGTTTTTT	CASSLDRGLAGELFF
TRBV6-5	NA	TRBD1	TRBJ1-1	TGTGCCAGCAGTTACCTCGACAGGGGGAACACTGAAGCTTTCTTT	CASSYLDRGNTEAFF
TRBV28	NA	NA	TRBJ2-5	TGTGCCAGCAGTTTCTCCCCTCGACTAGTACAAGAGACCCAGTACTTC	CASSFSPRLVQETQYF
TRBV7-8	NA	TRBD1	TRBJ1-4	TGTGCCAGCAGGTCGACAGGGGGCGGAGGGAGAAATGAAAAACTGTTTTTT	CASRSTGGGGRNEKLFF
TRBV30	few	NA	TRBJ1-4	TGTGCCTGGAGTAACCGGGTCCACAAATTTGAAAAACTGTTTTTT	CAWSNRVHKFEKLFF
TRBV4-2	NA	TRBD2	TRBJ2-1	TGTGCCAGCAGCCAAGCTAGCGGGAGTCGTAATGAGCAGTTCTTC	CASSQASGSRNEQFF
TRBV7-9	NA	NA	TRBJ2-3	TGTGCCAGCAGCTTAGGACAGGCCACAGATACGCAGTATTTT	CASSLGQATDTQYF
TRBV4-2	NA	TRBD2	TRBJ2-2	TGTGCCAGCAGCCTCCCGCGGGAGGGGTACACCGGGGAGCTGTTTTTT	CASSLPREGYTGELFF
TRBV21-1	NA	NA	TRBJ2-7	TGTGCCAGCAGCCGATCCCGACAGGGGGTCCACGAGCAGTACTTC	CASSRSRQGVHEQYF
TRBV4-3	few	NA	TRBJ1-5	TGCGCCAGCAGCTTCAACAGGTTAGGCAATCAGCCCCAGCATTTT	CASSFNRLGNQPQHF
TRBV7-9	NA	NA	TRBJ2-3	TGTGCCAGCAGCTTAGCGGCCACAGATACGCAGTATTTT	CASSLAATDTQYF
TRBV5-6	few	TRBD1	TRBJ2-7	TGTGCCAGCAGCCCGACAGGGGTCCCCTACGAGCAGTACTTC	CASSPTGVPYEQYF
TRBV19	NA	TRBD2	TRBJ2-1	TGTGCCAGTAGCCCCGGACTAGCGGGGGGGAGCTCCTACAATGAGCAGTTCTTC	CASSPGLAGGSSYNEQFF
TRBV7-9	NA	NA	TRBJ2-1	TGTGCCAGCAGCTTAGCGCGGGTTCTCTACAATGAGCAGTTCTTC	CASSLARVLYNEQFF
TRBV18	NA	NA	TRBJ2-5	TGTGCCAGCTCACCATCCGGACAAGTCTACCAAGAGACCCAGTACTTC	CASSPSGQVYQETQYF
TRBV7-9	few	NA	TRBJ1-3	TGTGCCAGCAGCCCCCCTTACAGAATTGGAAACACCATATATTTT	CASSPPYRIGNTIYF
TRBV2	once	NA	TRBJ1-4	TGTGCCAGCAGTGAAGCCCTTCAAGGGGGAGGGAATGAAAAACTGTTTTTT	CASSEALQGGGNEKLFF
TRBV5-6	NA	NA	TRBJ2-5	TGTGCCAGCAGCCTACAGGGCCAAGAGACCCAGTACTTC	CASSLQGQETQYF
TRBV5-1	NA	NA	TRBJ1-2	TGCGCCAGCAAAGTCGGGACAACTAATAACTATGGCTACACCTTC	CASKVGTTNNYGYTF
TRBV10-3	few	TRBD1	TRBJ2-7	TGTGCCGCTAGACAGGGGGCAGCGAACGAGCAGTACTTC	CAARQGAANEQYF
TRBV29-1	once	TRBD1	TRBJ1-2	TGCAGCGTTGAACCTCGGACAGGAATCTATGGCTACACCTTC	CSVEPRTGIYGYTF
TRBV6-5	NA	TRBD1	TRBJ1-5	TGTGCCAGCAGCCCCGACAGGGGGCGAAATCAGCCCCAGCATTTT	CASSPDRGRNQPQHF
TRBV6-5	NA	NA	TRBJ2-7	TGTGCCAGCAGTTACTTAAAGAAATCCGGGACCTACGAGCAGTACTTC	CASSYLKKSGTYEQYF
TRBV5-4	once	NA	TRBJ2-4	TGTGCCAGCAGCCCACAAAAAAACATTCAGTACTTC	CASSPQKNIQYF
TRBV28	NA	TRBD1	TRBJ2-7	TGTGCCAGCACCCTCGGTCAGGGGGCCAACGAGCAGTACTTC	CASTLGQGANEQYF
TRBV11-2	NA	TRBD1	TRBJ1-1	TGTGCCAGCAGCTTAATAAACCCACGACAGGGCGGAACTGAAGCTTTCTTT	CASSLINPRQGGTEAFF
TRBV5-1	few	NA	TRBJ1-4	TGCGCCAGCAGCCCCCGGACAGTAGACACTAATGAAAAACTGTTTTTT	CASSPRTVDTNEKLFF
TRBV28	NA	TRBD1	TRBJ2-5	TGTGCCAGCAAAAACAGGGGACGGGAGACCCAGTACTTC	CASKNRGRETQYF
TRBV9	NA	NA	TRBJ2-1	TGTGCCAGCAGTGCAAGCTTGGGGGGTGGGGGAGCGGAGCAGTTCTTC	CASSASLGGGGAEQFF
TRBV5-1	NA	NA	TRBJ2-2	TGCGCCAGCAGCTTGTTTCAGGGCACCGGGGAGCTGTTTTTT	CASSLFQGTGELFF
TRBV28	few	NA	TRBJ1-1	TGTGCCAGCCCACCGACAGACACTGAAGCTTTCTTT	CASPPTDTEAFF
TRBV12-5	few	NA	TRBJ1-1	TGTGCTAGTGGGCCGGGAGGAACCAGTGTAGCTTTCTTT	CASGPGGTSVAFF
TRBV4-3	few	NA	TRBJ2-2	TGCGCCAGCAGCCAAGGGACGGGGGCGAACACCGGGGAGCTGTTTTTT	CASSQGTGANTGELFF
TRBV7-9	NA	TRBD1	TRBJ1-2	TGTGCCAGCAGCTCGAACAGGGGGCAGAGTGGCTACACCTTC	CASSSNRGQSGYTF
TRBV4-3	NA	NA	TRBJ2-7	TGCGCCAGCAGCCAAGTGAAGGGGTACGAGCAGTACTTC	CASSQVKGYEQYF
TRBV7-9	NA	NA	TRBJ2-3	TGTGCCAGCAGCTTAGCAGGCAGGGTCGGCACAGATACGCAGTATTTT	CASSLAGRVGTDTQYF
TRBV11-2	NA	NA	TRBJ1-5	TGTGCCAGCAGCGAGACAGATTGGAATCAGCCCCAGCATTTT	CASSETDWNQPQHF